This T cell receptor (beta chain) was profiled in a study of CD8 T cells in ankylosing spondylitis. Study-level findings and limits: Reactive arthritis synovial fluid and blood were previously reported to contain some motif variants. Apparently characteristic of ankylosing spondylitis blood was a TCR beta motif (roughly eight highly homologous variants).

The CDR3 runs to 17 residues. In germline, CDR1 is MNHEY, CDR2 SVGEGT. V lost 5 bases and J lost 3; bases outside the gene matches: 13. This clonotype appeared a few times. Its matching antigen is unknown. For TCR beta, libraries came from quantitative 5'-RACE with molecular barcodes. Via MiXCR, TCRdb re-called the 5' RACE reads, giving one row per CDR3 protein. The data hold about 160,000 distinct CDR3 sequences, with 9.8% observed a single time. The sequence derives from a female donor with ankylosing spondylitis or in good health (not recorded which). This chain joins TRBV6-2 or TRBV6-3 and TRBJ2-1; 7 nucleotides align to TRBD2. The sample consisted of blood, either unsorted or a sorted T cell fraction (not recorded which). For the CDR3, the DNA is TGTGCCAGCAGTCGCCCGGGGACTACCCGAATCTACAATGAGCAGTTCTTC. It encodes CASSRPGTTRIYNEQFF.